Shown below are 7 T cell receptor beta chains from a single sample sequenced in a study of T-cell reconstitution after alpha-beta-depleted transplantation in children. TCRbeta library construction was performed incorporating unique molecular identifiers. TCRdb reprocessed the PCR reads via MiXCR and lists one record per CDR3 protein. This repertoire shows 250,000 to 300,000 distinct CDR3 sequences, roughly a tenth found once; its top ten account for 7% to 9.5%. The source material was PBMCs, sampled before TCRalphabeta/CD19-depleted stem cell transplant. The receptors originated from a boy in the first two years of life with acute myeloid leukemia, due to receive a stem cell transplant.

This clonotype has ten or more counts. This rearrangement joins TRBV5-1 to TRBJ2-3, with 10 bases matching TRBD2. The CDR3 is 17 amino acids. From germline, CDR1 is SGHRS and CDR2 YFSETQ. The V gene end was trimmed by 0 bases and the J gene end by 3 bases; junction bases not matched to a gene: 7. The CDR3 here is CASSLGLAGAPTDTQYF. The DNA of the CDR3 is TGCGCCAGCAGCTTGGGTCTAGCGGGGGCACCTACAGATACGCAGTATTTT. Using reference TRBV5-1 and TRBJ2-3 for the parts outside the CDR3, the full variable domain is KAGVTQTPRYLIKTRGQQVTLSCSPISGHRSVSWYQQTPGQGLQFLFEYFSETQRNKGNFPGRFSGRQFSNSRSEMNVSTLELGDSALYLCASSLGLAGAPTDTQYFGPGTRLTVL.

In this sample, this clonotype turned up many times. This chain uses TRBV7-9 with TRBJ2-1; possibly TRBD2 for D (6 bases). The V end was cut by 1 base, the J end by 8 bases, with 9 bases between. The V gene's germline CDR1 is SEHNR and CDR2 FQNEAQ (reference sequence). The length of the CDR3 is 13 residues. This CDR3 is CASSLVSGDEQFF. Here the CDR3 DNA reads TGTGCCAGCAGCTTAGTGTCGGGGGATGAGCAGTTCTTC.

Regarding this clonotype: A read error is possible here, since a much larger clone lies one base away. CDR3 loop: CASRGTDPGTEAFF. CDR3 sequence (DNA): TGTGCCAGCAGGGGAACAGACCCCGGCACTGAAGCTTTCTTT. This chain connects TRBV12-3 or TRBV12-4 to TRBJ1-1, with D unresolved. This CDR3 spans 14 amino acids. The germline V and J ends were trimmed by 6 bases and 4 bases, with 15 bases remaining between them.

This clonotype was counted ten times or more. The chain has TRBV7-2 and TRBJ2-1, with 9 nucleotides matching TRBD1. V was clipped by 6 bases and J by 7 bases; unmatched bases: 10. The CDR3 covers 15 residues. CDR1 SGHTA and CDR2 FQGNSA come from the germline V gene. The DNA of the CDR3 is TGTGCCAGCAGACTAGCCGGGACAGGGAGGAATGAGCAGTTCTTC. Its protein product is CASRLAGTGRNEQFF.

This clonotype was observed a handful of times. The V and J genes are TRBV7-9 and TRBJ1-6; 8 bases fit TRBD1. With 5 bases clipped from V and 0 bases from J, the junction kept 6 bases outside the gene matches. CDR1 and CDR2 from the germline V gene are SEHNR and FQNEAQ (reference sequence). The CDR3 extends over 17 amino acids. CDR3 bases: TGTGCCAGCAGCCCAAGGGACAGGAGCTCCTATAATTCACCCCTCCACTTT. Translation gives CASSPRDRSSYNSPLHF.

This clonotype was observed many times. This chain uses TRBV24-1 with TRBJ2-1, with 7 bases lining up with TRBD2. The trim removed 4 bases at V and 4 bases at J, leaving 9 bases unmatched. The CDR3 has 16 amino acids. Germline loops: CDR1 KGHDR, CDR2 SFDVKD. The CDR3 nucleotides read TGTGCCACCAGTGACGAGCGGGGCCTCCTTTACAATGAGCAGTTCTTC. Translated, it gives CATSDERGLLYNEQFF.

The sample holds many counts of this clonotype. The V and J genes are TRBV11-2 and TRBJ2-7; weak D call: TRBD1 (5 bases). Trimming pared 3 bases from V and 0 bases from J, leaving 18 bases between. The germline V gene has CDR1 SGHAT and CDR2 FQNNGV. The CDR3 sequence is 17 residues long. CDR3 bases: TGTGCCAGCAGCTTGCGATTGTTCGGACAAAACTCCTACGAGCAGTACTTC. It translates to CASSLRLFGQNSYEQYF.